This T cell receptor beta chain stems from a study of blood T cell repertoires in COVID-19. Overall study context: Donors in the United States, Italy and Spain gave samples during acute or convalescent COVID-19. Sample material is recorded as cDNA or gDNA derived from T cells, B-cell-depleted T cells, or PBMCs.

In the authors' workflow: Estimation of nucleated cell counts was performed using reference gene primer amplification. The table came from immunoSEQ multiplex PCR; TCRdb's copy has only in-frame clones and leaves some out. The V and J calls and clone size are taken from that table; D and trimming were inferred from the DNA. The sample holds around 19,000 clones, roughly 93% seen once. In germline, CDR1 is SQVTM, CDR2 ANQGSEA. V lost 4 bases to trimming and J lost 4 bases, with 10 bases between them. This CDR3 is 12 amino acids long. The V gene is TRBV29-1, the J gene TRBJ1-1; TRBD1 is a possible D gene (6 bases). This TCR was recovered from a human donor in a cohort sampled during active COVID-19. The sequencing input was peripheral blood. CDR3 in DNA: TGCAGCGTTGGGGGACACGGCACTGAAGCTTTCTTT. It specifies CSVGGHGTEAFF.